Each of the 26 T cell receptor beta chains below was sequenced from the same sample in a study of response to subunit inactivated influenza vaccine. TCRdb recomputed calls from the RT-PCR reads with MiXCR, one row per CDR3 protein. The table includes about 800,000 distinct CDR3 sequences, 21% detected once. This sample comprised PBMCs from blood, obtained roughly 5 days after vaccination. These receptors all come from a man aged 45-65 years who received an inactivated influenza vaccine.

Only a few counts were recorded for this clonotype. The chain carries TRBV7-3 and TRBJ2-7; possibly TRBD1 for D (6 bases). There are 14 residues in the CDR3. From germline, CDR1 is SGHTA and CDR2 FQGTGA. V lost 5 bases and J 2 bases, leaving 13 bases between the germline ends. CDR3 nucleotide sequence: TGTGCCAGCAGCACATTACAGGGACCCTACGAGCAGTACTTC. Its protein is CASSTLQGPYEQYF. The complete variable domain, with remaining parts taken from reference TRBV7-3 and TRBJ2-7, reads GAGVSQTPSNKVTEKGKYVELRCDPISGHTALYWYRQSLGQGPEFLIYFQGTGAADDSGLPNDRFFAVRPEGSVSTLKIQRTERGDSAVYLCASSTLQGPYEQYFGPGTRLTVT.

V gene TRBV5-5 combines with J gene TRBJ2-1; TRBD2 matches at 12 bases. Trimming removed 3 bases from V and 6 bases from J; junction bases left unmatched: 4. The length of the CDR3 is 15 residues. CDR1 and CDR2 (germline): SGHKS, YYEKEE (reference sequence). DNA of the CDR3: TGTGCCAGCAGCTCCCCGACTAGCGGGGGCAATGAGCAGTTCTTC. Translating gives CASSSPTSGGNEQFF.

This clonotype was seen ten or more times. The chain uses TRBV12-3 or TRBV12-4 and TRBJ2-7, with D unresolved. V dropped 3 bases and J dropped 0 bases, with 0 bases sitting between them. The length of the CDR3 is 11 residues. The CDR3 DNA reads TGTGCCAGCAGTTTCTCCTACGAGCAGTACTTC. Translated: CASSFSYEQYF.

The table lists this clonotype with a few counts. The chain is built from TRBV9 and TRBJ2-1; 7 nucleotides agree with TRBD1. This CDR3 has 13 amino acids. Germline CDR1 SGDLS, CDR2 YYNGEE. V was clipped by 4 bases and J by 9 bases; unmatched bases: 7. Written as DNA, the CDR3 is TGTGCCAGCAGCCTCACAGGGGTCGGTGAGCAGTTCTTC. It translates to CASSLTGVGEQFF. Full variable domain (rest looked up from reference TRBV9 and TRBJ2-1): DSGVTQTPKHLITATGQRVTLRCSPRSGDLSVYWYQQSLDQGLQFLIQYYNGEERAKGNILERFSAQQFPDLHSELNLSSLELGDSALYFCASSLTGVGEQFFGPGTRLTVL.

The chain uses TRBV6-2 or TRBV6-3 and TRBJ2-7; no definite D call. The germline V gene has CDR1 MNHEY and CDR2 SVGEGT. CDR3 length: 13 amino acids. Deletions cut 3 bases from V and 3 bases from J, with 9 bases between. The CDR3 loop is CASSYLSNYEQYF. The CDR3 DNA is TGTGCCAGCAGTTATCTCTCGAACTACGAGCAGTACTTC.

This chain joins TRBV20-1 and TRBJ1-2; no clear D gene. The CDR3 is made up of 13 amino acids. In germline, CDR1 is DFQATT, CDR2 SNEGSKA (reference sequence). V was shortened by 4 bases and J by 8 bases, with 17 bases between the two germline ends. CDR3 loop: CSATPGPQEGYTF. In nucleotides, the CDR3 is TGCAGTGCTACACCGGGTCCGCAGGAGGGCTACACCTTC.

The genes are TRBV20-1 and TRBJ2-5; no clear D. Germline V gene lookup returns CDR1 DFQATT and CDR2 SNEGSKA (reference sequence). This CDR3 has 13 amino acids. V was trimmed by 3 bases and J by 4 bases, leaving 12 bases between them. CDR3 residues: CSASRPPTETQYF. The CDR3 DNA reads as TGCAGTGCTAGTCGGCCTCCCACAGAGACCCAGTACTTC.

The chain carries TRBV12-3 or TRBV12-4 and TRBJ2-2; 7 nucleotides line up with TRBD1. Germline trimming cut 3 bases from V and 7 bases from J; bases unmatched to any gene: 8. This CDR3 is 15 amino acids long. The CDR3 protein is CASSLRQGVSGELFF. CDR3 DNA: TGTGCCAGCAGTTTGCGTCAGGGGGTTAGCGGGGAGCTGTTTTTT.

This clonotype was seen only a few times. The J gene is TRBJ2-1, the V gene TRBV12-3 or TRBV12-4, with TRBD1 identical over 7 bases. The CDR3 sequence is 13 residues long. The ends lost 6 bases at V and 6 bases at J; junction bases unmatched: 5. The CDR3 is CASSTTGSNEQFF. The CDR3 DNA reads TGTGCCAGCAGCACGACAGGGAGCAATGAGCAGTTCTTC.

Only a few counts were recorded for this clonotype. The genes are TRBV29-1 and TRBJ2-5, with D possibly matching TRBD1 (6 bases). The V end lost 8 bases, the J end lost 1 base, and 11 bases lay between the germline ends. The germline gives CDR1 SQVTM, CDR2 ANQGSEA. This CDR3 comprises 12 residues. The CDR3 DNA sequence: TGCAGCACCGACAGGTCCCAAGAGACCCAGTACTTC. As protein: CSTDRSQETQYF.

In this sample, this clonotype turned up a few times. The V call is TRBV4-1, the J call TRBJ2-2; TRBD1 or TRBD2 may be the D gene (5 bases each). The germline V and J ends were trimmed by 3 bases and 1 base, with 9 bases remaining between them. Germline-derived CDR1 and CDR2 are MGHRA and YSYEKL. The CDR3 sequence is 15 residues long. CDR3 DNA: TGCGCCAGCAGCCACTTGAGGGGGAACACCGGGGAGCTGTTTTTT. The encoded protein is CASSHLRGNTGELFF.

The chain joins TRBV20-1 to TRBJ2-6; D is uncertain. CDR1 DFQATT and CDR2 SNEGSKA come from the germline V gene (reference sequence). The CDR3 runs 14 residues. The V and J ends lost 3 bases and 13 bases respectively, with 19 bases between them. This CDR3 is CSASADPTEEVLTF. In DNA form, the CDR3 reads TGCAGTGCTAGTGCCGATCCCACAGAAGAGGTCCTGACTTTC.

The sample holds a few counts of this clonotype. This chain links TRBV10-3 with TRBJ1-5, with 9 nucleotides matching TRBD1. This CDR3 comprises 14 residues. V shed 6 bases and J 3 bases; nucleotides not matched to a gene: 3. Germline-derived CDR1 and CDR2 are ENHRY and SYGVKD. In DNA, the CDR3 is TGTGCCATCAGGGGGGACAGGGACAATCAGCCCCAGCATTTT. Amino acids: CAIRGDRDNQPQHF.

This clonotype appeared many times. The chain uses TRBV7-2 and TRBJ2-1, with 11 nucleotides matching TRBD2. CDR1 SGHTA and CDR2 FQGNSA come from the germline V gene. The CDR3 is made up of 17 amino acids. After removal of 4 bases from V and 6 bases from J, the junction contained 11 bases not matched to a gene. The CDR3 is CASSSVLTSGTANEQFF. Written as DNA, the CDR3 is TGTGCCAGCAGCTCCGTCCTGACTAGCGGGACCGCCAATGAGCAGTTCTTC.

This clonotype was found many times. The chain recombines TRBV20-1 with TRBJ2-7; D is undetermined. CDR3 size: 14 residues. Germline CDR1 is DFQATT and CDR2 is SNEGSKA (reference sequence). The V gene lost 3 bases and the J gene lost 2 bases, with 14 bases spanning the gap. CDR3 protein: CSASRSRTAYEQYF. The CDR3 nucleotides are TGCAGTGCTAGCAGAAGTCGTACTGCCTACGAGCAGTACTTC.

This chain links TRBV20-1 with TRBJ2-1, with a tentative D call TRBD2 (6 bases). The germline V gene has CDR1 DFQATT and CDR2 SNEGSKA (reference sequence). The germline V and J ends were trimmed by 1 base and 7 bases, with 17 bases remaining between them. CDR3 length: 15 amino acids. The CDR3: CSARGELRAGNEQFF. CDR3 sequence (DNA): TGCAGTGCTAGAGGAGAACTGCGGGCGGGGAATGAGCAGTTCTTC.

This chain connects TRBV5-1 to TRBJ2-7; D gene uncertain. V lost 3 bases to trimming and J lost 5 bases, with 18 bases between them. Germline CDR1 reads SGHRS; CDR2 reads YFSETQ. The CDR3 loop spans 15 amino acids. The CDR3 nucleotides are TGCGCCAGCAGCTCAAGGAAGACTCTCTTCAACGAGCAGTACTTC. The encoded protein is CASSSRKTLFNEQYF. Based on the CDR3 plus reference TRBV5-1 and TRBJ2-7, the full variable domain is KAGVTQTPRYLIKTRGQQVTLSCSPISGHRSVSWYQQTPGQGLQFLFEYFSETQRNKGNFPGRFSGRQFSNSRSEMNVSTLELGDSALYLCASSSRKTLFNEQYFGPGTRLTVT.

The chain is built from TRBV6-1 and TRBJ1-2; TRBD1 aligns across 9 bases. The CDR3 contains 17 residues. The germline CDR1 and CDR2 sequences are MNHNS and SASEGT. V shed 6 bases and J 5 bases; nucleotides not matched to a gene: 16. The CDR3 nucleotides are TGTGCCAGCAGCCCCGGTGGACAGGGGCTTGTTCGGTATGGCTACACCTTC. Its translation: CASSPGGQGLVRYGYTF.

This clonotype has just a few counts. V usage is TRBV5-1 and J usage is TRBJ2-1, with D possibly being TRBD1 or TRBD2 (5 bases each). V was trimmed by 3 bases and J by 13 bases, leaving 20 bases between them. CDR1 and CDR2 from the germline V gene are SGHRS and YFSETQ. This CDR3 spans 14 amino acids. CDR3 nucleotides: TGCGCCAGCAGCTGGGACCAACTACCGGCCCGTCAGTTCTTC. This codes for CASSWDQLPARQFF.

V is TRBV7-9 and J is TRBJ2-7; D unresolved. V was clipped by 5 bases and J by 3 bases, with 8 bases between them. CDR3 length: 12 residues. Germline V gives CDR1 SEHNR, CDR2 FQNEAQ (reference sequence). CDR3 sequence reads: CASSLTHYEQYF. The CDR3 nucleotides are TGTGCCAGCAGCCTGACCCACTACGAGCAGTACTTC.

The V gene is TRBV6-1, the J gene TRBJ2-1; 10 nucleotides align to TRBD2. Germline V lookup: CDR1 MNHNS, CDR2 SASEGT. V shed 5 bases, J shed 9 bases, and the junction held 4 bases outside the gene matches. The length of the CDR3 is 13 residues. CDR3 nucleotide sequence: TGTGCCAGCAGTAGCGGGGGGGGAAGTGAGCAGTTCTTC. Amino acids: CASSSGGGSEQFF.

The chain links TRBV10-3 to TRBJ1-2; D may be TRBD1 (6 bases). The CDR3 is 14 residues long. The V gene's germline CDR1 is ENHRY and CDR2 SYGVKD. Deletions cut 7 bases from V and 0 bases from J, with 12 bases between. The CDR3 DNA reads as TGTGCCATCACCCACGGGGGGCCTAACTATGGCTACACCTTC. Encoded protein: CAITHGGPNYGYTF.

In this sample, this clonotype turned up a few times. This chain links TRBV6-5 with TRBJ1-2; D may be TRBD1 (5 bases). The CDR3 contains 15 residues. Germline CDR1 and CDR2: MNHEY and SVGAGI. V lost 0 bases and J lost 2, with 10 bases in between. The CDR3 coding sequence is TGTGCCAGCAGTTACTCGACCGGGGGAAACTATGGCTACACCTTC. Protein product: CASSYSTGGNYGYTF.

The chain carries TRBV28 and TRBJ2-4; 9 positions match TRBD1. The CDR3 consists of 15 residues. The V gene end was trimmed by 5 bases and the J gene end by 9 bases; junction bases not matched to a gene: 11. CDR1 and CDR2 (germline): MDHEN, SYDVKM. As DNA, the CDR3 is TGTGCCAGCAGTGCAACGGACAGGGGAGGGGCCATTCAGTACTTC. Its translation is CASSATDRGGAIQYF. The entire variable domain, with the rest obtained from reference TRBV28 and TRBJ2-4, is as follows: DVKVTQSSRYLVKRTGEKVFLECVQDMDHENMFWYRQDPGLGLRLIYFSYDVKMKEKGDIPEGYSVSREKKERFSLILESASTNQTSMYLCASSATDRGGAIQYFGAGTRLSVL.

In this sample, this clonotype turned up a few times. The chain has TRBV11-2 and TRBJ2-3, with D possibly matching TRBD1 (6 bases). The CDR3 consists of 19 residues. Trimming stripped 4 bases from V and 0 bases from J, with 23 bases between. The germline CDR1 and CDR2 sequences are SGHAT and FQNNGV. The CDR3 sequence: CASSSGVYRQAISTDTQYF. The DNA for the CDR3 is TGTGCCAGCAGCTCGGGTGTTTATCGACAGGCAATTAGCACAGATACGCAGTATTTT.

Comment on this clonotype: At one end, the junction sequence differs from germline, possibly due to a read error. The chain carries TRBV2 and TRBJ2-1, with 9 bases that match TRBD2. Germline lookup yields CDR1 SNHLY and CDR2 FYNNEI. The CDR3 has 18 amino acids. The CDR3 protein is CTSSLNSRLAATYNEQFF. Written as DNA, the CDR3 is TGTACCAGCAGTTTAAATTCCCGACTAGCGGCAACCTACAATGAGCAGTTCTTC.